This TCR beta chain derives from a study of cytomegalovirus exposure and HLA in healthy donors. Study conclusions and caveats: First-cohort TCR clusters tended to co-occur in the 90 to 150 validation repertoires, a later analysis found.

Data came from immunoSEQ multiplex PCR; TCRdb stores just in-frame clones and leaves some out. This sample has 150,000 to 200,000 clones, with 86% found just once. Comments on this clone: Antigen unknown.

The CDR3 runs 21 residues. Germline V gives CDR1 LNHDA, CDR2 SQIVND (reference sequence). Trimming cost V 1 base and J 4 bases; bases outside gene matches: 21. This TCR came from a woman aged 18-29 years in good health and CMV-seronegative. The V call is TRBV19, the J call TRBJ2-1; 8 nucleotides align to TRBD2. Sequenced: PBMCs. The chain's CDR3 is CASSIGRSGRRGSLGYNEQFF. DNA for the CDR3: TGTGCCAGTAGTATAGGAAGAAGCGGGAGAAGGGGTTCCCTTGGATACAATGAGCAGTTCTTC.